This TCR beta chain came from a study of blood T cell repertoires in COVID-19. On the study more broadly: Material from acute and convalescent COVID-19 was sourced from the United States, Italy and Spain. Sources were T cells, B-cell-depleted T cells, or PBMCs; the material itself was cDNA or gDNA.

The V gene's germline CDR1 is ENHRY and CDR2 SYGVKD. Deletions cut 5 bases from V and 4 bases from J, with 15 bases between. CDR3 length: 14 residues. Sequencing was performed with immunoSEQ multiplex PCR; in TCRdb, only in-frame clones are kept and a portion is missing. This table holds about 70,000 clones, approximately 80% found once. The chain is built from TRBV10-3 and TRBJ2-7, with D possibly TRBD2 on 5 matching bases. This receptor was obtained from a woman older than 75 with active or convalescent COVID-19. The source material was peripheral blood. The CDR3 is CAISRGTEGYEQYF. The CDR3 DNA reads TGTGCCATCAGTCGGGGTACCGAGGGATACGAGCAGTACTTC.